Following are 14 T cell receptor beta chains from one sample sequenced in a study of cytomegalovirus exposure and HLA in healthy donors. Measured with immunoSEQ multiplex PCR; TCRdb has only the in-frame clones, and not every one. The sample consists of around 250,000 clones, around 91% of them appearing once. The specimen was PBMCs. These receptors all stem from a woman aged 18-29 years in good health and CMV-seronegative.

The chain employs TRBV15 and TRBJ1-6; 9 positions agree with TRBD1. V was pared by 3 bases and J by 7 bases, with 1 base of the junction left unmatched. Germline CDR1 and CDR2: LNHNV and YYDKDF (reference sequence). The CDR3 runs to 14 residues. The CDR3 DNA sequence: TGTGCCACCAGCAGGGACAGGGGAAATTCACCCCTCCACTTT. Its translation is CATSRDRGNSPLHF.

V is TRBV6-5 and J is TRBJ2-7; 9 bases match TRBD1. The CDR3 contains 14 residues. Germline V gene data show CDR1 as MNHEY and CDR2 as SVGAGI. Germline trimming cut 6 bases from V and 6 bases from J; bases unmatched to any gene: 9. CDR3 protein: CASSPGQGFSEQYV. In nucleotides, the CDR3 is TGTGCCAGCAGCCCTGGACAGGGGTTCAGCGAGCAGTACGTC.

The chain combines TRBV10-3 with TRBJ2-7; TRBD1 matches 9 bases. V lost 6 bases, J lost 7 bases, and 10 bases stayed unmatched. Per germline, CDR1 ENHRY and CDR2 SYGVKD. This CDR3 contains 14 residues. CDR3 in DNA: TGTGCCATCAGGGCCGGGACAGGGCTTGGAGAGCAGTACTTC. It translates to CAIRAGTGLGEQYF.

This chain joins TRBV7-8 and TRBJ1-4, with D possibly TRBD1 on 6 matching bases. The germline V and J ends were trimmed by 5 bases and 6 bases, with 19 bases remaining between them. The length of the CDR3 is 16 residues. Germline loops: CDR1 SGHVS, CDR2 FQNEAQ. CDR3 bases: TGTGCCAGCAGCGAGCAGGGCGGGTCAGGGGATGAAAAACTGTTTTTT. It encodes CASSEQGGSGDEKLFF.

V gene TRBV7-9 combines with J gene TRBJ2-3; possibly TRBD2 for D (6 bases). CDR3 length: 16 amino acids. V lost 5 bases and J lost 0, with 15 bases in between. Germline V CDR1 and CDR2: SEHNR, FQNEAQ (reference sequence). The CDR3 sequence is CASSPPGLRSTDTQYF. The CDR3 nucleotides read TGTGCCAGCAGCCCGCCGGGACTCCGTAGCACAGATACGCAGTATTTT.

The chain employs TRBV23-1 and TRBJ2-5, with 10 nucleotides matching TRBD1. TRBV23-1 is identified as an open reading frame with a role that is uncertain. The ends lost 0 bases at V and 2 bases at J; junction bases unmatched: 6. The CDR3 runs 17 residues. The CDR3 reads CASSQSLWDRGQETQYF. The CDR3, as DNA: TGCGCCAGCAGTCAATCGTTATGGGACAGGGGTCAAGAGACCCAGTACTTC.

The chain joins TRBV7-6 to TRBJ2-1; 11 bases map to TRBD2. Germline CDR1 and CDR2: SGHVS and FNYEAQ. The CDR3 totals 15 residues. V was pared by 3 bases and J by 3 bases, with 1 base of the junction left unmatched. This CDR3 is CASSLGLADYNEQFF. The CDR3 DNA reads as TGTGCCAGCAGCTTGGGACTAGCGGACTACAATGAGCAGTTCTTC. Drawing the rest from reference TRBV7-6 and TRBJ2-1, the complete variable domain is GAGVSQSPRYKVTKRGQDVALRCDPISGHVSLYWYRQALGQGPEFLTYFNYEAQQDKSGLPNDRFSAERPEGSISTLTIQRTEQRDSAMYRCASSLGLADYNEQFFGPGTRLTVL.

The gene calls are TRBV4-1 and TRBJ2-2; 10 nucleotides agree with TRBD2. The CDR3 totals 17 residues. With V trimmed by 0 bases and J by 8 bases, 9 bases remained unmatched. Germline V gives CDR1 MGHRA, CDR2 YSYEKL. CDR3 loop: CASSQDQASGGLGELFF. The CDR3 region has the DNA TGCGCCAGCAGCCAAGATCAGGCTAGCGGGGGCCTGGGGGAGCTGTTTTTT.

This clone was seen once. V usage is TRBV10-3 and J usage is TRBJ2-3; 9 bases fit TRBD2. This CDR3 has 15 amino acids. Germline CDR1 ENHRY, CDR2 SYGVKD. Unmatched junction bases numbered 4, after V lost 6 bases and J lost 0 bases. CDR3 sequence (DNA): TGTGCCATCAGACTGGGACTAGCAAGCACAGATACGCAGTATTTT. This translates into CAIRLGLASTDTQYF.

This clone was found once. Relative to the germline gene, one junction end is altered; a read error may explain this. This sequence joins TRBV6-5 and TRBJ2-5, with a weak D call TRBD1 (5 bases). The germline V gene encodes CDR1 MNHEY and CDR2 SVGAGI. This CDR3 has 12 amino acids. The CDR3 reads CASSYSDRILHF. The CDR3 nucleotides read TGTGCCAGCAGTTACTCCGACAGAATTTTGCACTTC.

This chain's CDR3 is CASSGQEYEQYV. The CDR3 nucleotides read TGTGCCAGCAGCGGACAGGAATACGAGCAGTACGTC. The chain employs TRBV7-9 and TRBJ2-7; 7 bases align to TRBD1. Per germline, CDR1 SEHNR and CDR2 FQNEAQ (reference sequence). The junction had 2 bases not matched to a gene; V was cut back by 5 bases and J by 4 bases. CDR3 length: 12 residues.

Here the CDR3 DNA reads TGTGCCAGCTCCCCCCGCGGGGCGGGGGCTTTTAACACAGATACGCAGTATTTT. Protein sequence: CASSPRGAGAFNTDTQYF. This rearrangement joins TRBV27 to TRBJ2-3; possible D gene TRBD2, 7 bases. Looked up from germline, CDR1 is MNHEY and CDR2 is SMNVEV (reference sequence). The CDR3 loop spans 18 amino acids. The ends were cut back, 8 bases at V and 2 bases at J, with 26 bases in the middle.

V is TRBV29-1 and J is TRBJ1-1, with D uncertain. The length of the CDR3 is 13 residues. Trimming removed 7 bases from V and 1 base from J, with 13 bases in between. Germline CDR1 and CDR2: SQVTM and ANQGSEA. DNA of the CDR3: TGCAGCGCCCCGGTACTACCGAACACTGAAGCTTTCTTT. It translates to CSAPVLPNTEAFF. The entire variable domain, with the rest obtained from reference TRBV29-1 and TRBJ1-1, is as follows: SAVISQKPSRDICQRGTSLTIQCQVDSQVTMMFWYRQQPGQSLTLIATANQGSEATYESGFVIDKFPISRPNLTFSTLTVSNMSPEDSSIYLCSAPVLPNTEAFFGQGTRLTVV.

V is TRBV29-1 and J is TRBJ1-5; TRBD1 matches 7 bases. V shed 5 bases, J shed 5 bases, and the junction held 3 bases outside the gene matches. The V gene's germline CDR1 is SQVTM and CDR2 ANQGSEA. The CDR3 spans 12 residues. The CDR3 spells CSVSTGDQPQHF. CDR3 nucleotides: TGCAGCGTTTCCACAGGGGATCAGCCCCAGCATTTT.